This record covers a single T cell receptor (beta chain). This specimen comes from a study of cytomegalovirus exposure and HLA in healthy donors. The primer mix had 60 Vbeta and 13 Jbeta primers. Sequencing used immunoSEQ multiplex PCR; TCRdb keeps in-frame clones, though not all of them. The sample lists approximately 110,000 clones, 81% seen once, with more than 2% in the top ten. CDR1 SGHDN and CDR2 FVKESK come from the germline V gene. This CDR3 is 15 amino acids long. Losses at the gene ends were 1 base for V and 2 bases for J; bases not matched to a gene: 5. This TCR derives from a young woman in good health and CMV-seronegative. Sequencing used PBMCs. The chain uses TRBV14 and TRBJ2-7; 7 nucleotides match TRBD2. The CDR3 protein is CASSQGGGRAYEQYF. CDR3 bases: TGTGCCAGCAGCCAAGGGGGGGGAAGGGCCTACGAGCAGTACTTC.